This T cell receptor beta chain is from a study of blood T cell repertoires in COVID-19. The CDR3 is made up of 14 amino acids. J was trimmed by 5 bases and V by 4 bases; bases with no gene match: 4. CDR1 and CDR2 from the germline V gene are SGHKS and YYEKEE (reference sequence). The data were produced by immunoSEQ multiplex PCR, yet TCRdb's version contains in-frame clones alone and is incomplete. The sample carries roughly 290,000 clones, roughly 87% recorded once. This chain uses TRBV5-5 with TRBJ1-4; 8 positions match TRBD1. The receptor was derived from a woman in her forties who had recovered from COVID-19. Source material: PBMCs or T cells enriched from blood (not recorded which). As DNA, the CDR3 is TGTGCCAGCAGCATCGGGACAGGCAATGAAAAACTGTTTTTT. Translated, it gives CASSIGTGNEKLFF.